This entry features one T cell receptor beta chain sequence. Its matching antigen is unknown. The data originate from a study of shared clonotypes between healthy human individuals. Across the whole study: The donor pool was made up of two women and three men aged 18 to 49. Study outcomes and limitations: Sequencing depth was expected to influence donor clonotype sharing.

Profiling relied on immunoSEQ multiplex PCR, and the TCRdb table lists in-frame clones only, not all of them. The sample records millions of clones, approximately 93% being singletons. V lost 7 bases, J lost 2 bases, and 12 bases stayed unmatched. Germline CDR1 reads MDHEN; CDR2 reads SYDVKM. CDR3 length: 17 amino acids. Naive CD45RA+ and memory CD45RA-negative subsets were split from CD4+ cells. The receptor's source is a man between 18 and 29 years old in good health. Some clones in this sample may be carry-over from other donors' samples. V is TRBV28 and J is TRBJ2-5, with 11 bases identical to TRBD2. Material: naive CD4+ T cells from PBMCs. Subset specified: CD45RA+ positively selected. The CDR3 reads CASNGGATSGAQETQYF. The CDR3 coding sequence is TGTGCCAGCAACGGGGGAGCGACTAGCGGGGCTCAAGAGACCCAGTACTTC.